This T cell receptor beta chain was sequenced in a study of CD8 T cells in ankylosing spondylitis. Study-level findings and limits: CD8+ disease-linked clones were present at relatively low frequencies in blood. Matched synovial fluid from ankylosing spondylitis patients was reported to be enriched for disease-linked clones.

Trimming removed 10 bases from V and 1 base from J; junction bases left unmatched: 12. This CDR3 region has 16 residues. Germline values: CDR1 SGHVS, CDR2 FNYEAQ. Comment on this clonotype: Its antigen is currently unknown.

Libraries for TCR beta were made by quantitative 5'-RACE with molecular barcodes. TCRdb itself ran the 5' RACE reads through MiXCR, one entry per CDR3 protein. This table has about 250,000 distinct CDR3 sequences, 30% to 35% appearing once. The chain couples TRBV7-6 to TRBJ1-4, with 7 nucleotides matching TRBD1. Sequencing was done on a sample of blood, either unsorted or a sorted T cell fraction (not recorded which). This clonotype was sampled from a male donor with ankylosing spondylitis or in good health (not recorded which). CDR3 sequence: CAIPLEGAVTNEKLFF. The DNA for the CDR3 is TGTGCCATCCCCTTGGAGGGGGCGGTAACTAATGAAAAACTGTTTTTT.